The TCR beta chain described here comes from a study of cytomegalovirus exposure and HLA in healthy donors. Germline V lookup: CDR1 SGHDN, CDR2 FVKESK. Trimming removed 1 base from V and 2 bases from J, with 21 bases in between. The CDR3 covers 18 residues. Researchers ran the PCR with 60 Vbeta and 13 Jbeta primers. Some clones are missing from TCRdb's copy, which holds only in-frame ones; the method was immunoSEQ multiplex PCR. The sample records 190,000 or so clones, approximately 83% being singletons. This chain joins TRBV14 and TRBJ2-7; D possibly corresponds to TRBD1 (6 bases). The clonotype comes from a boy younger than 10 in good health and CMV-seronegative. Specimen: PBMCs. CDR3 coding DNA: TGTGCCAGCAGCCAAGGGCCACGGGACACCCCCCGCCCCTACGAGCAGTACTTC. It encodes CASSQGPRDTPRPYEQYF.